A selection of T cell receptor beta chains follows, all from one sample in a study of blood T cell repertoires in COVID-19. Data came from immunoSEQ multiplex PCR; TCRdb stores just in-frame clones and leaves some out. The sample contains fewer than 75,000 clones, nearly 90% of which appear only once. Sequenced: peripheral blood. The receptors were sampled from an elderly man with acute or convalescent COVID-19. Each CDR3 is given with its conserved first and last residue. The D gene is left open where the match is weak. Part of the rows lack a size; the others show once, few, many or a class for expanded clones.

v_call	d_call	j_call	clone_size	cdr3_nt	cdr3_aa
TRBV6-5	TRBD1	TRBJ2-6	-	TGTGCCAGCAGCCGGGACAGTTCTGGGGCCAACGTCCTGACTTTC	CASSRDSSGANVLTF
TRBV19	TRBD1	TRBJ1-1	-	TGTGCCAGTAGTATAGTGCAGGGGGTGAACACTGAAGCTTTCTTT	CASSIVQGVNTEAFF
TRBV18	TRBD1	TRBJ2-2	-	TGTGCCAGCTCTCCCGGGACAGCGAACACCGGGGAGCTGTTTTTT	CASSPGTANTGELFF
TRBV6-1	TRBD2	TRBJ2-1	-	TGTGCCAGCAGTGATACAATTACGGGACTAGCGGCATACAATGAGCAGTTCTTC	CASSDTITGLAAYNEQFF
TRBV29-1	-	TRBJ1-4	-	TGCAGCGTTGAGTCTACTAATGAAAAACTGTTTTTT	CSVESTNEKLFF
TRBV30	TRBD1	TRBJ1-1	-	TGTGCCTGGACCAAAACCAGGGGGGTATCTGAAGCTTTCTTT	CAWTKTRGVSEAFF
TRBV6-1	TRBD1	TRBJ1-4	-	TGTGCCAGCGGACAGGGCGGTGAAAAACTGTTTTTT	CASGQGGEKLFF
TRBV7-8	TRBD1	TRBJ1-4	once	TGTGCCAGCAGCTTACGTCGTAGCCGCCGGACAGGGAGGGATGAAAAACTGTTTTTT	CASSLRRSRRTGRDEKLFF
TRBV10-3	-	TRBJ1-1	-	TGTGCCATCAGTGGGGGACAGAACACTGAAGCTTTCTTT	CAISGGQNTEAFF
TRBV3-1/TRBV3-2	TRBD2	TRBJ2-3	-	TGTGCCAGCAGCCCTAGCGGGGGGCCGAGCACAGATACGCAGTATTTT	CASSPSGGPSTDTQYF
TRBV7-6	-	TRBJ2-1	-	TGTGCCAGCAGCTTAAACGACTTCTCCAGCTCCTACAATGAGCAGTTCTTC	CASSLNDFSSSYNEQFF
TRBV2	TRBD1	TRBJ1-1	-	TGTGCCAGCAGCACAGGGGGCTGGGACGCTGAAGCTTTCTTT	CASSTGGWDAEAFF
TRBV9	TRBD2	TRBJ2-5	-	TGTGCCAGCAGCGCGAGTGTGGAGGCGGGGGAGGAGACCCAGTACTTC	CASSASVEAGEETQYF
TRBV3-1/TRBV3-2	TRBD2	TRBJ2-7	-	TGTGCCAGCAGCCAAGGGACTAGCGGGGTCCGGGAGCAGTACTTC	CASSQGTSGVREQYF
TRBV7-3	-	TRBJ2-5	once	TGTGCCAGCAGCCCAGGGTTAGGCGTGGGGGAGACCCAGTACTTC	CASSPGLGVGETQYF
TRBV7-9	TRBD1	TRBJ1-2	-	TGTGCCAGCAGCCCCACGGACAGGGAATTTGATGGCTACACCTTC	CASSPTDREFDGYTF
TRBV24-1	-	TRBJ1-2	-	TGTGCCACCAGTGATGGATTTGGGGCGCCGGGCTATGGCTACACCTTC	CATSDGFGAPGYGYTF
TRBV28	TRBD1	TRBJ1-1	-	TGTGCCAGCAGTTTATCGACAGGGGGCACTGAAGCTTTCTTT	CASSLSTGGTEAFF
TRBV5-1	-	TRBJ1-5	-	TGCGCCAGCAGCTTCGGCAGCCCGGGTCAGCCCCAGCATTTT	CASSFGSPGQPQHF
TRBV28	TRBD1	TRBJ1-2	-	TGTGCCAGCAGGAGAACAGGGGAAGACTATGGCTACACCTTC	CASRRTGEDYGYTF
TRBV5-8	-	TRBJ2-3	-	TGTGCCAGCAGCCCAGTGGCGGGCGTACCTTTCACAGATACGCAGTATTTT	CASSPVAGVPFTDTQYF
TRBV5-1	TRBD2	TRBJ2-3	once	TGCGCCAGCAGCTTGATTGGACTAGCCACAGATACGCAGTATTTT	CASSLIGLATDTQYF
TRBV11-1	TRBD1	TRBJ2-7	once	TGTGCCAGCAGCCCCCGGACAGGCTTATCCTACGAGCAGTACTTC	CASSPRTGLSYEQYF
TRBV5-6	TRBD1	TRBJ1-2	-	TGTGCCAGCAGCCCCGGGACAGGGTCTGGCTACACCTTC	CASSPGTGSGYTF
TRBV6-5	-	TRBJ2-2	few	TGTGCCAGCCTCGAGGCGAACACCGGGGAGCTGTTTTTT	CASLEANTGELFF
TRBV5-6	TRBD1	TRBJ1-1	-	TGTGCCAGCAGCCCTCGGACAGGGCTTGTCACTGAAGCTTTCTTT	CASSPRTGLVTEAFF
TRBV19	-	TRBJ1-3	-	TGTGCCAGTAGTATAGGCGTTGCGACGGCCGGGTCTGGAAACACCATATATTTT	CASSIGVATAGSGNTIYF
TRBV11-2	TRBD2	TRBJ2-7	-	TGTGCCAGCAGCCAACTAGCGTCTAAGCTCTACGAGCAGTACTTC	CASSQLASKLYEQYF
TRBV18	-	TRBJ1-3	-	TGTGCCAGCTCACCAAGCGTGACCTCTGGAAACACCATATATTTT	CASSPSVTSGNTIYF
TRBV11-1	TRBD1	TRBJ2-7	-	TGTGCCAGCAGCTCAGACCCGGGACAGGGAATCGAGCAGTACTTC	CASSSDPGQGIEQYF
TRBV6-5	-	TRBJ2-7	-	TGTGCCAACGCGACTGGGGCCGAGCAGTACTTC	CANATGAEQYF
TRBV19	-	TRBJ1-2	-	TGTGCCAGCTCCCCACCGGGAGGGCTTTTAGGCTACACCTTC	CASSPPGGLLGYTF
TRBV21-1	-	TRBJ2-2	-	TGTGCCAGCAGGCCCGGACTGAACGACGGGGAGCTGTTTTTT	CASRPGLNDGELFF
TRBV24-1	-	TRBJ1-1	-	TGTGCCACCAGTGACTCAGGACAGCGTGAAGCTTTCTTT	CATSDSGQREAFF
TRBV7-8	-	TRBJ1-5	-	TGTGCCAGCAGCCGCCGGGGGGTATATCAGCCCCAGCATTTT	CASSRRGVYQPQHF
TRBV19	-	TRBJ2-3	-	TGTGCCAGTAGTATAGATCGTGGCAGCACAGATACGCAGTATTTT	CASSIDRGSTDTQYF
TRBV12-5	-	TRBJ1-2	-	TGTGCTAGTGGTTTGCCTCCGGGGGGCTACACCTTC	CASGLPPGGYTF
TRBV6-1	-	TRBJ2-7	-	TGTGCCAGCAGTGATAGCGCCTCCTACGAGCAGTACTTC	CASSDSASYEQYF
TRBV18	-	TRBJ2-5	-	TGTGCCAGCTCACCACCGATCGGGGAGACCCAGTACTTC	CASSPPIGETQYF
TRBV5-4	TRBD2	TRBJ2-2	many	TGTGCCAGCAGCTTTGGGGGGGACGCCGGGGAGCTGTTTTTT	CASSFGGDAGELFF
TRBV19	TRBD2	TRBJ2-7	-	TGTGCCAGCGGGGGGATTGGAAGAAGCGAGCAGTACTTC	CASGGIGRSEQYF
TRBV2	-	TRBJ1-1	many	TGTGCCAGCAGTGTGACAGTGGGAACTGAAGCTTTCTTT	CASSVTVGTEAFF
TRBV14	-	TRBJ1-2	-	TGTGCCAGCAGCCCGGGACTGACCTATGGCTACACCTTC	CASSPGLTYGYTF
TRBV7-9	-	TRBJ1-2	-	TGTGCCAGCAGCTCGAGATACACCTTC	CASSSRYTF
TRBV6-5	TRBD2	TRBJ2-1	once	TGTGCCAGCAGTTCCCACGCGGGGGGTGAGCAGTTCTTC	CASSSHAGGEQFF
TRBV5-4	-	TRBJ2-4	-	TGTGCCAGCAGCTTTGGCGGGCGTCCTCTAGCCAAAAACATTCAGTACTTC	CASSFGGRPLAKNIQYF
TRBV6-5	-	TRBJ1-1	-	TGTGCCAGCAGGGCACAGGGTGTGAACACTGAAGCTTTCTTT	CASRAQGVNTEAFF
TRBV18	-	TRBJ2-1	-	TGTGCCAGCTCCCCAGGCCTAGCCGATGAGCAGTTCTTC	CASSPGLADEQFF
TRBV24-1	TRBD2	TRBJ2-2	-	TGTGCCACCAGTGATCCATCCCTCCGGGGGGCCGGGGAGCTGTTTTTT	CATSDPSLRGAGELFF
TRBV30	-	TRBJ2-3	-	TGTGCCTACTACAGGAGTATATCCACAGATACGCAGTATTTT	CAYYRSISTDTQYF
TRBV19	-	TRBJ2-3	-	TGTGCCAGTAGGAGTCGGCAGGGGAATACAGATACGCAGTATTTT	CASRSRQGNTDTQYF
TRBV19	TRBD2	TRBJ2-7	-	TGTGCCAGTAGTATTCCGGGACTAGCGTACGAGCAGTACTTC	CASSIPGLAYEQYF
TRBV11-2	-	TRBJ1-1	-	TGTGCCAGCAGCTTAGTCGGGGTGTCGTTCACTGAAGCTTTCTTT	CASSLVGVSFTEAFF
TRBV25-1	-	TRBJ2-5	-	TGTGCCAGCAGCCAACAAGAGACCCAGTACTTC	CASSQQETQYF
TRBV12-5	-	TRBJ2-3	-	TGTGCTAGTGCCCCCCCGGGGAATCCTAGCACAGATACGCAGTATTTT	CASAPPGNPSTDTQYF
TRBV6-1	-	TRBJ1-5	-	TGTGCCAGCAGTGAGTCCGCTCGCGGCAATCAGCCCCAGCATTTT	CASSESARGNQPQHF
TRBV2	-	TRBJ1-6	-	TGTGCCAGCAGTGAAAGGCAGGCTAGGGGTAATTCACCCCTCCACTTT	CASSERQARGNSPLHF
TRBV2	-	TRBJ1-6	-	TGTGCCAGCAGTGCAAGACAGGACAATTCACCCCTCCACTTT	CASSARQDNSPLHF
TRBV5-5	TRBD2	TRBJ2-1	-	TGTGCCAGCAGCTTGGAGGCTAGCGGCTACAATGAGCAGTTCTTC	CASSLEASGYNEQFF
TRBV7-8	-	TRBJ2-1	-	TGTGCCAGCAGCTTAGTACGCGGAACCTACAATGAGCAGTTCTTC	CASSLVRGTYNEQFF